This record looks at one T cell receptor (beta chain) sequence and its context. The entry originates in a study of T cells in Graves' hyperthyroidism and ophthalmopathy. Amplified TCR beta CDR3 regions derived from RNA transcripts. HTBI primers were used for first-round RT-PCR of the TCR CDR3. Each CDR3 protein is one row after TCRdb ran MiXCR on the multiplex PCR reads. The sample holds about 640,000 distinct CDR3 sequences; under 25% are singletons and the top ten take 34%. Individuals with ophthalmopathy presented a Clinical Activity Score of at least 3, a NOSPECS grade of at least 4 and a duration under 3 months. There are 15 residues in the CDR3. V lost 2 bases, J lost 5 bases, and 10 bases stayed unmatched. In germline, CDR1 is SGDLS, CDR2 YYNGEE.

The origin of this receptor is a man in his thirties or forties with Graves' ophthalmopathy. The source material was blood. The J gene is TRBJ2-7, the V gene TRBV9; the match to TRBD2 covers 7 bases. This CDR3 reads CASSVGGSTVDEQYF. CDR3 DNA: TGTGCCAGCAGCGTTGGCGGGAGTACGGTCGACGAGCAGTACTTC.